This T cell receptor (beta chain) was identified during a study of PD-1 blockade in classical Hodgkin lymphoma. Study-wide background: Nivolumab dosed at 3 mg/kg went to patients intravenously every 2 weeks. Findings and caveats of the study: Patients starting nivolumab under 1 year after ASCT were excluded. Researchers reported that CD4+ TCR diversity, though not CD8+, rose significantly by C4D1.

In regard to this clone: The antigen is unknown.

Relapse after autologous stem cell transplantation occurred in every patient, and brentuximab vedotin exposure varied. The authors enriched CD8+ T cells from thawed PBMCs via magnetic negative selection. Clones were sequenced by immunoSEQ multiplex PCR, and TCRdb holds only the in-frame ones, with some missing. Of some 25,000 clones in the sample, around 88% were seen once. The CDR3 length is 14 residues. V lost 8 bases, J lost 8 bases, and 13 bases stayed unmatched. Germline CDR1 is SEHNR and CDR2 is FQNEAQ (reference sequence). The gene calls are TRBV7-9 and TRBJ1-1; TRBD1 aligns across 8 bases. This specimen consisted of CD8+ T cells from blood, obtained at baseline. The source of this sequence is a human donor with classical Hodgkin lymphoma. CDR3 protein: CASGEHRGAMEAFF. Here the CDR3 DNA reads TGTGCCAGCGGGGAACACAGGGGGGCGATGGAAGCTTTCTTT.